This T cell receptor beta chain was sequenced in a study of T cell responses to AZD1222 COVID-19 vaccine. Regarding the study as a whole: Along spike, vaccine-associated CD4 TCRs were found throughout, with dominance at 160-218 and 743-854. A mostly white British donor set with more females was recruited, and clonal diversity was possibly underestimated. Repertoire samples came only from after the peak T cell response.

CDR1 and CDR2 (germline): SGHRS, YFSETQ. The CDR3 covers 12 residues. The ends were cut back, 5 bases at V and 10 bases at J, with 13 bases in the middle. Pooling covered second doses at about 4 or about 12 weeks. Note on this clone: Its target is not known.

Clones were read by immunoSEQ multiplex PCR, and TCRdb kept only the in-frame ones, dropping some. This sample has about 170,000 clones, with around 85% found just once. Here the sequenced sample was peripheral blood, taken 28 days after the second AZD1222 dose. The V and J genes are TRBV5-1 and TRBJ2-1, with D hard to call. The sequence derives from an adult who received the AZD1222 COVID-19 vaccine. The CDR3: CASSGRSVEQFF. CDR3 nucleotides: TGCGCCAGCAGTGGACGGTCGGTGGAGCAGTTCTTC.